What follows are 30 T cell receptor beta chains derived from one specimen sequenced in a study of blood T cell repertoires in COVID-19. Produced via immunoSEQ multiplex PCR; TCRdb's table is partial and in-frame only. The data contain about 83,000 clones, 87% of them singletons. Sample: peripheral blood. These receptors came from a woman aged 45-65 years with active or convalescent COVID-19.

This clone was picked up one time. The chain has TRBV11-3 and TRBJ1-2; 7 bases are a match to TRBD1. The CDR3 covers 14 residues. Germline CDR1 is SGHNT and CDR2 is YENEEA. After removal of 2 bases from V and 6 bases from J, the junction contained 6 bases not matched to a gene. CDR3 sequence reads: CASSLRQGGNGYTF. In DNA form, the CDR3 reads TGTGCCAGCAGCTTAAGGCAGGGGGGCAATGGCTACACCTTC.

The rearrangement joins TRBV19 to TRBJ2-3; possibly TRBD2 for D (6 bases). CDR1 and CDR2 (germline): LNHDA, SQIVND (reference sequence). This CDR3 contains 13 residues. V lost 8 bases and J 4 bases, leaving 13 bases between the germline ends. CDR3 residues: CASDSGGADTQYF. The CDR3 DNA follows: TGTGCCAGTGATTCCGGGGGTGCAGATACGCAGTATTTT.

The chain uses TRBV18 and TRBJ2-3, with 10 nucleotides matching TRBD2. The CDR3 totals 16 residues. CDR1 and CDR2 (germline): KGHSH, LQKENI. The trim removed 3 bases at V and 3 bases at J, leaving 6 bases unmatched. The CDR3 sequence: CASSPPGLAETDTQYF. The DNA for the CDR3 is TGTGCCAGCTCACCGCCTGGACTAGCGGAAACAGATACGCAGTATTTT.

This clone is termed medium-sized. The rearrangement uses TRBV11-2 and TRBJ2-1; 9 positions agree with TRBD2. Germline CDR1 reads SGHAT; CDR2 reads FQNNGV. This CDR3 has 15 residues. J was trimmed by 6 bases and V by 5 bases; bases with no gene match: 8. In nucleotides, the CDR3 is TGTGCCAGCAGCCTAATAGCGGGGGCCATCAATGAGCAGTTCTTC. Amino acid sequence: CASSLIAGAINEQFF.

The rearrangement joins TRBV7-2 to TRBJ1-1; a weak D match, TRBD1 (6 bases). Trimming took off 5 bases at V and 5 bases at J, with 18 bases between the two ends. Germline assignment: CDR1 SGHTA and CDR2 FQGNSA. The CDR3 sequence is 15 residues long. DNA for the CDR3: TGTGCCAGCAGCCGCCCCGGGACACTAGGAACTGAAGCTTTCTTT. It specifies CASSRPGTLGTEAFF.

This chain uses TRBV5-4 with TRBJ1-1; D gene ambiguous. Per germline, CDR1 SGHNT and CDR2 YYREEE (reference sequence). Trimming left V 2 bases short and J 7 bases short, with 9 bases between. This CDR3 has 12 residues. This chain's CDR3 is CASSFQEGEAFF. In DNA, the CDR3 is TGTGCCAGCAGCTTTCAGGAGGGTGAAGCTTTCTTT.

The chain links TRBV14 to TRBJ1-1, with unresolved D. The CDR3 runs 18 residues. The V gene's germline CDR1 is SGHDN and CDR2 FVKESK. V lost 0 bases and J 0 bases, leaving 17 bases between the germline ends. The CDR3 coding sequence is TGTGCCAGCAGCCAAGATCGAGCCGGGATGCGTTTGAACACTGAAGCTTTCTTT. Protein product: CASSQDRAGMRLNTEAFF.

This chain uses TRBV5-1 with TRBJ2-2; no clear D. V gave up 1 base and J gave up 0 bases, with 7 bases separating them. Germline V CDR1 and CDR2: SGHRS, YFSETQ. The CDR3 consists of 15 residues. CDR3 region: CASSLYSTNTGELFF. CDR3 DNA sequence: TGCGCCAGCAGCTTGTACAGCACGAACACCGGGGAGCTGTTTTTT.

V and J are TRBV4-1 and TRBJ1-1, with D unclear. Trimming removed 1 base at V and 4 bases at J, with 4 bases between. This CDR3 contains 12 residues. In germline, CDR1 is MGHRA, CDR2 YSYEKL. The CDR3: CASSQAFTEAFF. The CDR3 DNA is TGCGCCAGCAGCCAAGCTTTCACTGAAGCTTTCTTT.

The J gene is TRBJ2-7, the V gene TRBV7-6; 8 bases fit TRBD1. This CDR3 spans 15 amino acids. The V and J ends lost 0 bases and 5 bases, in that order; junction bases with no gene match: 6. CDR1 and CDR2 (germline): SGHVS, FNYEAQ. The CDR3 region has the DNA TGTGCCAGCAGCTTAGCGACAGGGGATTTAGACGAGCAGTACTTC. It is translated as CASSLATGDLDEQYF. The full variable domain, rest sourced from reference TRBV7-6 and TRBJ2-7, is GAGVSQSPRYKVTKRGQDVALRCDPISGHVSLYWYRQALGQGPEFLTYFNYEAQQDKSGLPNDRFSAERPEGSISTLTIQRTEQRDSAMYRCASSLATGDLDEQYFGPGTRLTVT.

This clone was detected only once. The rearrangement links TRBV2 to TRBJ1-6, with 8 bases that match TRBD1. V trimming: 5 bases; J trimming: 0 bases; junction bases outside the gene matches: 3. Germline V gene lookup returns CDR1 SNHLY and CDR2 FYNNEI. This CDR3 contains 16 residues. The DNA of the CDR3 is TGTGCCAGCAGTCGGGACAGGAGCTCCTATAATTCACCCCTCCACTTT. Translated, it gives CASSRDRSSYNSPLHF.

The table lists this clone with a count of one. CDR3 nucleotide sequence: TGTGCCAGCAGAGGGGTGCAGGAACAGAACACCGGGGAGCTGTTTTTT. It codes for CASRGVQEQNTGELFF. V gene TRBV2 combines with J gene TRBJ2-2; perhaps TRBD1 as D (5 bases). Germline-derived CDR1 and CDR2 are SNHLY and FYNNEI. CDR3 length: 16 amino acids. The V end was cut by 6 bases, the J end by 1 base, with 15 bases between.

This rearrangement joins TRBV7-2 to TRBJ1-1, with no clear D. Germline CDR1 and CDR2: SGHTA and FQGNSA. Trimming shortened V by 5 bases and J by 4 bases, and 17 bases separated the two germline ends. The CDR3 runs to 15 residues. The chain's CDR3 is CASSPRILGSTEAFF. DNA for the CDR3: TGTGCCAGCAGCCCCCGGATTCTGGGGAGCACTGAAGCTTTCTTT.

This clone was counted a few times. The DNA for the CDR3 is TGTGCCAGCAGTCCCACAGGGGGCCCCTATCAGCCCCAGCATTTT. Protein sequence: CASSPTGGPYQPQHF. The V call is TRBV6-5, the J call TRBJ1-5; 9 nucleotides agree with TRBD1. CDR1 and CDR2 from the germline V gene are MNHEY and SVGAGI. The CDR3 covers 15 residues. V was pared by 5 bases and J by 5 bases, with 7 bases of the junction left unmatched.

The CDR3 sequence is CASSSADRGSDGYTF. CDR3 in DNA: TGTGCCAGCAGCTCTGCGGACAGGGGATCTGATGGCTACACCTTC. This rearrangement joins TRBV7-3 to TRBJ1-2; the match to TRBD1 covers 9 bases. CDR1 SGHTA and CDR2 FQGTGA come from the germline V gene. V gave up 4 bases and J gave up 6 bases; unmatched junction bases: 9. CDR3 length: 15 residues.

The chain employs TRBV7-8 and TRBJ1-4; D gene ambiguous. Trimming removed 5 bases at V and 0 bases at J, with 7 bases between. CDR1 SGHVS and CDR2 FQNEAQ come from the germline V gene. The CDR3 has 14 residues. Here the CDR3 reads CASSATATNEKLFF. CDR3 DNA: TGTGCCAGCAGCGCTACAGCAACTAATGAAAAACTGTTTTTT. Full variable domain (remainder filled in from reference TRBV7-8 and TRBJ1-4): GAGVSQSPRYKVAKRGQDVALRCDPISGHVSLFWYQQALGQGPEFLTYFQNEAQLDKSGLPSDRFFAERPEGSVSTLKIQRTQQEDSAVYLCASSATATNEKLFFGSGTQLSVL.

This clone was detected only a few times. V and J are TRBV7-9 and TRBJ1-6; the match to TRBD1 covers 12 bases. The germline V gene encodes CDR1 SEHNR and CDR2 FQNEAQ (reference sequence). The CDR3 is 16 residues long. Trimming removed 7 bases from V and 7 bases from J; junction bases left unmatched: 8. As DNA, the CDR3 is TGTGCCAGCACCAAGGGGGACAGGGGGCGAAATTCACCCCTCCACTTT. It yields the protein CASTKGDRGRNSPLHF.

The chain recombines TRBV7-2 with TRBJ2-1; 10 bases line up with TRBD2. Unmatched junction bases numbered 6, after V lost 0 bases and J lost 7 bases. This CDR3 region has 16 residues. Germline V gene data show CDR1 as SGHTA and CDR2 as FQGNSA. The CDR3 nucleotides are TGTGCCAGCAGCTTAGCGAGCGGGGGGGCTTGGAATGAGCAGTTCTTC. It is translated as CASSLASGGAWNEQFF.

This clone was detected only once. V gene TRBV7-2 combines with J gene TRBJ1-1; D remains ambiguous. Germline CDR1 SGHTA, CDR2 FQGNSA. The CDR3 is 13 residues long. Trimming shortened V by 8 bases and J by 0 bases, and 10 bases separated the two germline ends. The CDR3 coding sequence is TGTGCCAGCCGCGGAGGGCTGAACACTGAAGCTTTCTTT. Encoded protein: CASRGGLNTEAFF.

V usage is TRBV9 and J usage is TRBJ1-1; D is uncertain. This CDR3 has 12 residues. Germline-derived CDR1 and CDR2 are SGDLS and YYNGEE. With 3 bases removed from V and 5 bases from J, the gap between germline ends came to 8 bases. Here the CDR3 reads CASSAVRTEAFF. For the CDR3, the DNA is TGTGCCAGCAGCGCGGTGCGGACTGAAGCTTTCTTT.

The V and J genes are TRBV4-2 and TRBJ2-7; a weak D match, TRBD1 (7 bases). This CDR3 spans 15 amino acids. Germline V gives CDR1 LGHNA, CDR2 YNFKEQ. V gave up 6 bases and J gave up 5 bases, with 20 bases separating them. CDR3: CASRGSGQGGDEQYF. As DNA, the CDR3 is TGTGCCAGCAGGGGAAGTGGGCAGGGGGGTGACGAGCAGTACTTC.

The chain has TRBV19 and TRBJ1-1; D may be TRBD1 (6 bases). The V end was cut by 5 bases, the J end by 1 base, with 14 bases between. The CDR3 is 15 residues long. CDR1 and CDR2 (germline): LNHDA, SQIVND (reference sequence). The CDR3 reads CASSPGTLPNTEAFF. In nucleotides, the CDR3 is TGTGCCAGTAGTCCTGGGACACTCCCGAACACTGAAGCTTTCTTT. Variable domain in full (rest from reference TRBV19 and TRBJ1-1): DGGITQSPKYLFRKEGQNVTLSCEQNLNHDAMYWYRQDPGQGLRLIYYSQIVNDFQKGDIAEGYSVSREKKESFPLTVTSAQKNPTAFYLCASSPGTLPNTEAFFGQGTRLTVV.

V gene TRBV29-1 combines with J gene TRBJ2-5, with 9 bases fitting TRBD2. Per the germline V gene, CDR1 is SQVTM and CDR2 is ANQGSEA. V gave up 6 bases and J gave up 5 bases; unmatched junction bases: 22. This CDR3 has 18 amino acids. The CDR3 coding sequence is TGCAGCGTCCGTGTGGTAGCGGGGGCTCTGCCCTGGGGGGAGACCCAGTACTTC. It codes for CSVRVVAGALPWGETQYF. The full variable domain, in which reference TRBV29-1 and TRBJ2-5 provide the parts outside the CDR3, is SAVISQKPSRDICQRGTSLTIQCQVDSQVTMMFWYRQQPGQSLTLIATANQGSEATYESGFVIDKFPISRPNLTFSTLTVSNMSPEDSSIYLCSVRVVAGALPWGETQYFGPGTRLLVL.

The V call is TRBV5-1, the J call TRBJ1-2; D ambiguous. The V gene's germline CDR1 is SGHRS and CDR2 YFSETQ. This CDR3 is built from 13 residues. V lost 1 base and J lost 2, with 6 bases in between. CDR3 nucleotides: TGCGCCAGCAGCTTGAACGGGAACTATGGCTACACCTTC. Translated: CASSLNGNYGYTF.

The rearrangement links TRBV18 to TRBJ1-2, with 12 bases fitting TRBD1. This CDR3 has 15 amino acids. Per germline, CDR1 KGHSH and CDR2 LQKENI. The J segment lost 6 bases and the V segment lost 5 bases, leaving 7 bases of the junction unmatched. CDR3 sequence reads: CASSTLGTGGDGYTF. CDR3 sequence (DNA): TGTGCCAGCTCAACACTTGGGACAGGGGGCGATGGCTACACCTTC.

In this sample, this clone turned up many times. The chain employs TRBV9 and TRBJ1-3; TRBD1 might be the D (6 bases). This CDR3 has 15 amino acids. Trimming removed 4 bases from V and 0 bases from J, with 11 bases in between. Germline values: CDR1 SGDLS, CDR2 YYNGEE. Here the CDR3 reads CASSQWDNSGNTIYF. The DNA for the CDR3 is TGTGCCAGCAGCCAGTGGGACAACTCTGGAAACACCATATATTTT.

This rearrangement joins TRBV24-1 to TRBJ2-1; 10 nucleotides agree with TRBD1. Germline lookup yields CDR1 KGHDR and CDR2 SFDVKD. The CDR3 is 14 residues long. V shed 4 bases, J shed 6 bases, and the junction held 2 bases outside the gene matches. The CDR3 reads CATSDRDRGNEQFF. CDR3 sequence (DNA): TGTGCCACCAGTGACCGGGACAGGGGCAATGAGCAGTTCTTC.

The rearrangement links TRBV27 to TRBJ1-3; D call uncertain. This CDR3 comprises 17 residues. Per the germline V gene, CDR1 is MNHEY and CDR2 is SMNVEV (reference sequence). V shed 8 bases and J shed 0 bases, with 20 bases lying between them. CDR3 residues: CASGDGGRRNSGNTIYF. CDR3 DNA: TGTGCCAGCGGTGACGGCGGCAGACGGAACTCTGGAAACACCATATATTTT.

The V and J genes are TRBV30 and TRBJ1-1; 11 positions agree with TRBD1. J was trimmed by 4 bases and V by 2 bases; bases with no gene match: 3. CDR1 is GTSNPN, CDR2 SVGIG, per germline (reference sequence). This CDR3 contains 14 residues. In DNA, the CDR3 is TGTGCCTGGAGTTACGGACAGGGGGCCACTGAAGCTTTCTTT. This gives the protein CAWSYGQGATEAFF.

The chain carries TRBV30 and TRBJ2-2, with D hard to call. Per the germline V gene, CDR1 is GTSNPN and CDR2 is SVGIG (reference sequence). Trimming shortened V by 2 bases and J by 0 bases, and 4 bases separated the two germline ends. CDR3 length: 13 residues. The CDR3 DNA reads TGTGCCTGGAGTCCAGCGAACACCGGGGAGCTGTTTTTT. Translating it yields CAWSPANTGELFF. Full variable domain (remainder filled in from reference TRBV30 and TRBJ2-2): SQTIHQWPATLVQPVGSPLSLECTVEGTSNPNLYWYRQAAGRGLQLLFYSVGIGQISSEVPQNLSASRPQDRQFILSSKKLLLSDSGFYLCAWSPANTGELFFGEGSRLTVL.